The 31 T cell receptor beta chains below all came from one sample that was sequenced in a study of shared clonotypes between healthy human individuals. Libraries were prepared by immunoSEQ multiplex PCR; TCRdb keeps only in-frame clonotypes and omits some of them. The profile shows some 2.1 million clones, 90% to 95% of them singletons. The sample was naive CD4+ T cells sorted from blood. Subset here: CD45RA+ positively selected. The origin of the receptors is a man between 18 and 35 years old in good health.

This clone has more than one count but fewer than ten. The V gene is TRBV18, the J gene TRBJ2-7; D may be TRBD1 (6 bases). Germline V gene data show CDR1 as KGHSH and CDR2 as LQKENI. V lost 4 bases and J 3 bases, leaving 7 bases between the germline ends. The CDR3 sequence is 12 residues long. The CDR3 bases are TGTGCCAGCTCACGGGACAACTACGAGCAGTACTTC. Amino acid sequence: CASSRDNYEQYF. Filled out from reference TRBV18 and TRBJ2-7, the complete variable domain reads NAGVMQNPRHLVRRRGQEARLRCSPMKGHSHVYWYRQLPEEGLKFMVYLQKENIIDESGMPKERFSAEFPKEGPSILRIQQVVRGDSAAYFCASSRDNYEQYFGPGTRLTVT.

The V and J genes are TRBV27 and TRBJ1-1; 7 bases map to TRBD1. The V and J ends lost 6 bases and 1 base, in that order; junction bases with no gene match: 8. The CDR3 length is 15 residues. From germline, CDR1 is MNHEY and CDR2 SMNVEV (reference sequence). CDR3 loop: CASRAYGTANTEAFF. As DNA, the CDR3 is TGTGCCAGCAGGGCCTACGGGACAGCGAACACTGAAGCTTTCTTT.

This chain joins TRBV5-4 and TRBJ2-7, with D possibly TRBD1 on 6 matching bases. The CDR3 loop spans 15 amino acids. V was shortened by 0 bases and J by 5 bases, with 15 bases between the two germline ends. The germline V gene has CDR1 SGHNT and CDR2 YYREEE (reference sequence). The CDR3 DNA follows: TGTGCCAGCAGCTTGGACCCGACAGGTGGAGACGAGCAGTACTTC. Translated: CASSLDPTGGDEQYF.

The chain uses TRBV19 and TRBJ1-1; 9 nucleotides line up with TRBD1. Germline assignment: CDR1 LNHDA and CDR2 SQIVND (reference sequence). Losses at the gene ends were 9 bases for V and 5 bases for J; bases not matched to a gene: 13. This CDR3 has 15 residues. The DNA of the CDR3 is TGTGCCAGCACGGGACAGGGAAGGTTGCGAACTGAAGCTTTCTTT. This translates into CASTGQGRLRTEAFF.

This chain uses TRBV6-1 with TRBJ1-3; D gene ambiguous. Trimming stripped 3 bases from V and 0 bases from J, with 6 bases between. Germline-derived CDR1 and CDR2 are MNHNS and SASEGT. CDR3 length: 14 amino acids. This CDR3 reads CASSEVASGNTIYF. CDR3 bases: TGTGCCAGCAGTGAGGTCGCCTCTGGAAACACCATATATTTT.

The CDR3 protein is CASRGQGAPYEQYF. CDR3 coding DNA: TGTGCCAGCAGGGGACAGGGTGCCCCCTACGAGCAGTACTTC. The chain combines TRBV6-6 with TRBJ2-7, with TRBD1 matching 9 bases. The CDR3 totals 14 residues. Germline CDR1 and CDR2: MNHNY and SVGAGI (reference sequence). V was pared by 6 bases and J by 2 bases, with 5 bases of the junction left unmatched.

V is TRBV6-1 and J is TRBJ1-2; D may be TRBD1 (6 bases). Germline V gives CDR1 MNHNS, CDR2 SASEGT. Trimming pared 7 bases from V and 4 bases from J, leaving 13 bases between. This CDR3 has 13 amino acids. The DNA of the CDR3 is TGTGCCAGCACCCTCCAGGGGATCTATGGCTACACCTTC. Protein: CASTLQGIYGYTF.

Note on this clone: Its ends do not fully match the called genes, so a read error is possible. The chain employs TRBV7-6 and TRBJ2-7; D gene uncertain. CDR1 is SGHVS and CDR2 is FNYEAQ in the germline V gene. The CDR3 is 13 amino acids. CDR3 loop: CASSLKASYERYF. The CDR3 nucleotides are TGTGCCAGCAGCTTAAAGGCCAGCTACGAGCGGTACTTC.

With regard to this clone: Other DNA sequences within the sample encode an identical CDR3. This rearrangement joins TRBV18 to TRBJ2-5; TRBD2 matches at 8 bases. CDR3 size: 13 residues. The germline V gene has CDR1 KGHSH and CDR2 LQKENI. The V segment lost 2 bases and the J segment 5 bases; nucleotides outside the gene matches: 1. CDR3 in DNA: TGTGCCAGCTCACCAGCGGGGGGCGAGACCCAGTACTTC. Amino acid sequence: CASSPAGGETQYF.

This chain uses TRBV6-6 with TRBJ2-3; no clear D gene. The germline V gene encodes CDR1 MNHNY and CDR2 SVGAGI (reference sequence). Trimming shortened V by 5 bases and J by 2 bases, and 8 bases separated the two germline ends. The CDR3 is 13 residues long. This CDR3 is CASSPYSTDTQYF. The CDR3 region has the DNA TGTGCCAGCAGTCCGTACTCCACAGATACGCAGTATTTT.

J is TRBJ2-3 and V is TRBV2; 10 bases match TRBD1. This CDR3 has 15 residues. Germline trimming cut 6 bases from V and 5 bases from J; bases unmatched to any gene: 8. The V gene's germline CDR1 is SNHLY and CDR2 FYNNEI. The CDR3 reads CASSPDRGPQDTQYF. DNA for the CDR3: TGTGCCAGCAGCCCTGACAGGGGGCCACAAGATACGCAGTATTTT. Together with reference TRBV2 and TRBJ2-3, the CDR3 gives the full variable domain: EPEVTQTPSHQVTQMGQEVILRCVPISNHLYFYWYRQILGQKVEFLVSFYNNEISEKSEIFDDQFSVERPDGSNFTLKIRSTKLEDSAMYFCASSPDRGPQDTQYFGPGTRLTVL.

This sequence joins TRBV11-2 and TRBJ1-1, with TRBD1 matching over 8 bases. CDR1 and CDR2 (germline): SGHAT, FQNNGV. The V segment lost 6 bases and the J segment 1 base; nucleotides outside the gene matches: 4. The CDR3 totals 14 residues. The CDR3 spells CASRAGTGNTEAFF. CDR3 bases: TGTGCCAGCAGGGCCGGGACAGGGAACACTGAAGCTTTCTTT.

This chain links TRBV5-5 with TRBJ2-3; TRBD2 might be the D (5 bases). With 5 bases removed from V and 1 base from J, the gap between germline ends came to 11 bases. The CDR3 runs 14 residues. The germline CDR1 and CDR2 sequences are SGHKS and YYEKEE (reference sequence). For the CDR3, the DNA is TGTGCCAGCAGTCGTGGACTGGGCACAGATACGCAGTATTTT. It yields the protein CASSRGLGTDTQYF.

The chain recombines TRBV28 with TRBJ2-2; 7 bases line up with TRBD1. The J segment lost 1 base and the V segment lost 6 bases, leaving 2 bases of the junction unmatched. The length of the CDR3 is 14 residues. The germline gives CDR1 MDHEN, CDR2 SYDVKM. This chain's CDR3 is CASRGQLNTGELFF. The CDR3 DNA is TGTGCCAGCAGGGGACAGTTGAACACCGGGGAGCTGTTTTTT.

The J gene is TRBJ2-2, the V gene TRBV2, with 10 bases that match TRBD1. CDR1 SNHLY and CDR2 FYNNEI come from the germline V gene. J gave up 4 bases and V 6 bases, and 8 bases lay outside the gene matches. The CDR3 has 16 residues. In DNA form, the CDR3 reads TGTGCCAGCAGAGTTGGGACAGGGGTAGGCACCGGGGAGCTGTTTTTT. It specifies CASRVGTGVGTGELFF.

The gene calls are TRBV30 and TRBJ2-3; 9 nucleotides agree with TRBD2. Germline CDR1 and CDR2: GTSNPN and SVGIG (reference sequence). Trimming took 7 bases from V and 8 from J; bases not matched to a gene: 13. This CDR3 has 14 amino acids. The CDR3 DNA is TGTGCCTCCGAGTCTCCTAGCGGGGCGAGTACGCAGTATTTT. Protein product: CASESPSGASTQYF. Full variable domain (outside the CDR3, taken from reference TRBV30 and TRBJ2-3): SQTIHQWPATLVQPVGSPLSLECTVEGTSNPNLYWYRQAAGRGLQLLFYSVGIGQISSEVPQNLSASRPQDRQFILSSKKLLLSDSGFYLCASESPSGASTQYFGPGTRLTVL.

This clone showed up just once. The chain is built from TRBV5-1 and TRBJ1-2, with 11 bases that match TRBD1. Germline V gene sequence: CDR1 SGHRS, CDR2 YFSETQ. V was pared by 7 bases and J by 4 bases, with 18 bases of the junction left unmatched. This CDR3 contains 18 residues. The CDR3 reads CASSHDGVGTGGGYGYTF. DNA for the CDR3: TGCGCCAGCTCCCACGACGGTGTTGGGACAGGGGGTGGCTATGGCTACACCTTC.

This clone was seen only once. The genes are TRBV7-9 and TRBJ2-1, with TRBD2 identical over 13 bases. The CDR3 has 19 amino acids. Per the germline V gene, CDR1 is SEHNR and CDR2 is FQNEAQ (reference sequence). Trimming cost V 2 bases and J 6 bases; bases outside gene matches: 13. CDR3 loop: CASSLSTSGRASGSNEQFF. The CDR3 DNA reads as TGTGCCAGCAGCTTATCAACTAGCGGGAGGGCCTCCGGCTCCAATGAGCAGTTCTTC.

The chain is built from TRBV5-1 and TRBJ1-1, with 7 bases identical to TRBD1. J lost 0 bases, V lost 0 bases, and 11 bases had no gene match. CDR3 size: 18 residues. CDR1 and CDR2 (germline): SGHRS, YFSETQ. CDR3 in amino acids: CASSLAKGTDRLNTEAFF. Here the CDR3 DNA reads TGCGCCAGCAGCTTGGCGAAGGGGACGGACAGGCTGAACACTGAAGCTTTCTTT. The complete variable domain, with remaining parts taken from reference TRBV5-1 and TRBJ1-1, reads KAGVTQTPRYLIKTRGQQVTLSCSPISGHRSVSWYQQTPGQGLQFLFEYFSETQRNKGNFPGRFSGRQFSNSRSEMNVSTLELGDSALYLCASSLAKGTDRLNTEAFFGQGTRLTVV.

V and J are TRBV9 and TRBJ2-3, with D tentatively TRBD1 (5 bases). The CDR3 totals 13 residues. V gave up 5 bases and J gave up 0 bases, with 7 bases separating them. Germline V gives CDR1 SGDLS, CDR2 YYNGEE. CDR3 nucleotides: TGTGCCAGCAGGACAGCTAGCACAGATACGCAGTATTTT. It specifies CASRTASTDTQYF.

About this clone itself: Additional DNA sequences in this sample encode the identical CDR3. V gene TRBV6-5 combines with J gene TRBJ2-3; possible D gene TRBD2, 5 bases. Trimming removed 6 bases at V and 9 bases at J, with 10 bases between. The CDR3 is made up of 11 amino acids. Germline loops: CDR1 MNHEY, CDR2 SVGAGI. The CDR3 DNA reads TGTGCCAGCAGAAGAGCGGACACGCAGTATTTT. It specifies CASRRADTQYF.

This sequence joins TRBV6-5 and TRBJ2-1; 8 bases fit TRBD1. V lost 0 bases to trimming and J lost 9 bases; unmatched junction nucleotides: 4. The CDR3 extends over 14 amino acids. CDR1 MNHEY and CDR2 SVGAGI come from the germline V gene. This chain's CDR3 is CASSYSDRVFEQFF. In nucleotides, the CDR3 is TGTGCCAGCAGTTACTCGGACAGGGTTTTTGAGCAGTTCTTC.

This chain connects TRBV5-4 to TRBJ1-1, with 8 bases matching TRBD1. Losses at the gene ends were 0 bases for V and 4 bases for J; bases not matched to a gene: 8. The CDR3 totals 16 residues. Germline CDR1 and CDR2: SGHNT and YYREEE (reference sequence). The CDR3 coding sequence is TGTGCCAGCAGCTTGGCCTTCACAGGGGGGGCCACTGAAGCTTTCTTT. Translation: CASSLAFTGGATEAFF.

V is TRBV6-1 and J is TRBJ1-5; the match to TRBD1 covers 9 bases. V was pared by 7 bases and J by 4 bases, with 5 bases of the junction left unmatched. Germline CDR1 reads MNHNS; CDR2 reads SASEGT. The CDR3 covers 14 residues. CDR3 DNA: TGTGCCAGCACCGGGGACAGGGAAAATCAGCCCCAGCATTTT. As protein: CASTGDRENQPQHF.

V gene TRBV5-1 combines with J gene TRBJ1-4; 10 bases fit TRBD1. Germline CDR1 reads SGHRS; CDR2 reads YFSETQ. The CDR3 is 16 amino acids. V lost 0 bases and J lost 3; bases outside the gene matches: 2. The CDR3: CASSLGQGASNEKLFF. The CDR3 coding sequence is TGCGCCAGCAGCTTGGGACAGGGGGCTTCTAATGAAAAACTGTTTTTT.

This rearrangement joins TRBV7-2 to TRBJ1-1, with D possibly TRBD1 on 5 matching bases. Trimming stripped 4 bases from V and 10 bases from J, with 19 bases between. The CDR3 has 14 residues. Germline V gives CDR1 SGHTA, CDR2 FQGNSA. The chain's CDR3 is CASSYFRDANGAFF. CDR3 DNA sequence: TGTGCCAGCAGCTATTTTCGGGACGCTAATGGAGCTTTCTTT. Looking up the rest from reference TRBV7-2 and TRBJ1-1 gives the full variable domain: GAGVSQSPSNKVTEKGKDVELRCDPISGHTALYWYRQSLGQGLEFLIYFQGNSAPDKSGLPSDRFSAERTGGSVSTLTIQRTQQEDSAVYLCASSYFRDANGAFFGQGTRLTVV.

A remark on this clone: Within the sample, other DNA sequences also encode this same CDR3. The chain carries TRBV28 and TRBJ2-7, with D perhaps assigned TRBD1 or TRBD2 (5 bases each). Per germline, CDR1 MDHEN and CDR2 SYDVKM. V was trimmed by 5 bases and J by 6 bases, leaving 11 bases between them. The CDR3 extends over 12 amino acids. CDR3 bases: TGTGCCAGCAGTCCCAGAGGGGCCGAGCAGTACTTC. Amino acid sequence: CASSPRGAEQYF.

The chain recombines TRBV7-3 with TRBJ2-7; 10 bases align to TRBD1. The CDR3 totals 15 residues. J lost 2 bases, V lost 5 bases, and 6 bases had no gene match. The germline CDR1 and CDR2 sequences are SGHTA and FQGTGA. In nucleotides, the CDR3 is TGTGCCAGCAGCCAGGACAGGGGGTATGCCTACGAGCAGTACTTC. Encoded protein: CASSQDRGYAYEQYF.

The chain links TRBV4-3 to TRBJ1-1; D ambiguous. From germline, CDR1 is LGHNA and CDR2 YSLEER. Trimming took off 1 base at V and 0 bases at J, with 6 bases between the two ends. The CDR3 totals 14 residues. The CDR3 loop is CASSQVTVNTEAFF. Here the CDR3 DNA reads TGCGCCAGCAGCCAAGTCACGGTGAACACTGAAGCTTTCTTT.

A note on this clone: Other nucleotide sequences in the sample specify the same CDR3. This chain links TRBV19 with TRBJ1-6, with no clear D. The CDR3 contains 16 residues. V dropped 3 bases and J dropped 0 bases, with 9 bases sitting between them. Germline CDR1 reads LNHDA; CDR2 reads SQIVND (reference sequence). The CDR3 DNA reads as TGTGCCAGTAGTATCGAAGGGATCTCCTATAATTCACCCCTCCACTTT. Its protein is CASSIEGISYNSPLHF.

This chain connects TRBV6-4 to TRBJ2-5, with D unclear. The CDR3 contains 15 residues. The V end lost 6 bases, the J end lost 5 bases, and 19 bases lay between the germline ends. From germline, CDR1 is MRHNA and CDR2 SNTAGT. CDR3 in DNA: TGTGCCAGCAGAGGTTATAACCTCCGAGCTGAGACCCAGTACTTC. Its translation is CASRGYNLRAETQYF.